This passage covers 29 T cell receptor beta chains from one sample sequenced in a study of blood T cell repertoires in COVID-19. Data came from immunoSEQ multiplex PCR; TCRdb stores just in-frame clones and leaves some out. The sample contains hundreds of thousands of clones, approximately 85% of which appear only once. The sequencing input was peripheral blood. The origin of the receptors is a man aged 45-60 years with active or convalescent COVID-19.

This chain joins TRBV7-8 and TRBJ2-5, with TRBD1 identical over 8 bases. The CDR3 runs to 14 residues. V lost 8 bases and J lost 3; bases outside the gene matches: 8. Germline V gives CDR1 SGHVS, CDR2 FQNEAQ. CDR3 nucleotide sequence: TGTGCCAGCCGCCCCGGACAGGGCGAAGAGACCCAGTACTTC. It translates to CASRPGQGEETQYF.

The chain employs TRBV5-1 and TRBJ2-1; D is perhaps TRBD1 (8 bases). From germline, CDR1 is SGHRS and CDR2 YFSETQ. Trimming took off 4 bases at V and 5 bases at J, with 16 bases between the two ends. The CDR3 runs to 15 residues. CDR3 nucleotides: TGCGCCAGCAGCGCAGGACAGGGAGGGCACAATGAGCAGTTCTTC. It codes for CASSAGQGGHNEQFF.

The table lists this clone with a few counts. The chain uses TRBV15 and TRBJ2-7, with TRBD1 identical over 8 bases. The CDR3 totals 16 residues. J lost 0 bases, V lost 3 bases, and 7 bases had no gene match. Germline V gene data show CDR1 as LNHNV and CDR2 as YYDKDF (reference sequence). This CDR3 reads CATSRGAGQGSYEQYF. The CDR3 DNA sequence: TGTGCCACCAGCAGGGGCGCCGGACAGGGCTCCTACGAGCAGTACTTC.

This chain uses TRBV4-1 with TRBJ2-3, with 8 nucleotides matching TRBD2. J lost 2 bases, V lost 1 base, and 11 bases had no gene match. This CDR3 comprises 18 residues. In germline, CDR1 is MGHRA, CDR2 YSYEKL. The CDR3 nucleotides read TGCGCCAGCAGCCAAGGGCGCCTCGGGGGGGCGTTCACAGATACGCAGTATTTT. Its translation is CASSQGRLGGAFTDTQYF.

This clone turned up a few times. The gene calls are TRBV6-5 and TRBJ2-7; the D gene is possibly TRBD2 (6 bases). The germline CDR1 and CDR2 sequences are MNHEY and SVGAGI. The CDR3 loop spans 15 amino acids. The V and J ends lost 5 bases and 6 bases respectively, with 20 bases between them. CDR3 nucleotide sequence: TGTGCCAGCAGTCAAAAGTACTCGGGACTTAGCGAGCAGTACTTC. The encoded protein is CASSQKYSGLSEQYF.

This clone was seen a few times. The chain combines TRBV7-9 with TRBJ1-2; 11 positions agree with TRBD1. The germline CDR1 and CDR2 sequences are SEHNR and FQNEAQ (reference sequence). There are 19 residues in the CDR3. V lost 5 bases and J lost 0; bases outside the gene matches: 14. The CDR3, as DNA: TGTGCCAGCAGCCCAAGGACAGGGGGCAGTTTGGGGACTAACTATGGCTACACCTTC. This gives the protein CASSPRTGGSLGTNYGYTF. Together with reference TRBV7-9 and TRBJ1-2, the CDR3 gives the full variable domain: DTGVSQNPRHKITKRGQNVTFRCDPISEHNRLYWYRQTLGQGPEFLTYFQNEAQLEKSRLLSDRFSAERPKGSFSTLEIQRTEQGDSAMYLCASSPRTGGSLGTNYGYTFGSGTRLTVV.

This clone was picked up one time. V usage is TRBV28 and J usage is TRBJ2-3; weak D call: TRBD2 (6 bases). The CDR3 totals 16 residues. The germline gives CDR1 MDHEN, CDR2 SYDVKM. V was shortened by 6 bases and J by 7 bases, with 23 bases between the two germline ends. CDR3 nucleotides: TGTGCCAGCAGGTCTCGGGCGGGATCATCCCCTTATACGCAGTATTTT. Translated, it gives CASRSRAGSSPYTQYF. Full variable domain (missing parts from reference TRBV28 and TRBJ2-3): DVKVTQSSRYLVKRTGEKVFLECVQDMDHENMFWYRQDPGLGLRLIYFSYDVKMKEKGDIPEGYSVSREKKERFSLILESASTNQTSMYLCASRSRAGSSPYTQYFGPGTRLTVL.

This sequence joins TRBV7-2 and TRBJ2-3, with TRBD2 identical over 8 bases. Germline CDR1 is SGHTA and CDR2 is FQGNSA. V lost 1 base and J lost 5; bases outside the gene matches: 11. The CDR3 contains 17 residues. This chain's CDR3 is CASSLGVAGGGLDTQYF. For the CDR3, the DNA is TGTGCCAGCAGCTTAGGAGTTGCGGGAGGAGGGTTAGATACGCAGTATTTT.

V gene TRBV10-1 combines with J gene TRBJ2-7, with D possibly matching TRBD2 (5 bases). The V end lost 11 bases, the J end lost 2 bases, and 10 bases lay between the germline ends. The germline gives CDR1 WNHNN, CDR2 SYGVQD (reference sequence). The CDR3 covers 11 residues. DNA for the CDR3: TGCGCCGGCGGGCTGACCTACGAGCAGTACTTC. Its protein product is CAGGLTYEQYF.

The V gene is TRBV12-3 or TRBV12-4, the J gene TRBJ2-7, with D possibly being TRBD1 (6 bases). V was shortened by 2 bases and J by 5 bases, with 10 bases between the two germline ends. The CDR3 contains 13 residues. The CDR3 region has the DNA TGTGCCAGCAGTTTAAACAGGGATGACGAGCAGTACTTC. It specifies CASSLNRDDEQYF.

The CDR3 sequence is CASSLSGTANRELFF. CDR3 in DNA: TGTGCCAGCAGTTTATCCGGGACAGCTAATCGGGAGCTGTTTTTT. This sequence joins TRBV28 and TRBJ2-2, with 7 bases matching TRBD1. The CDR3 runs to 15 residues. The germline V gene encodes CDR1 MDHEN and CDR2 SYDVKM. The V gene end was trimmed by 1 base and the J gene end by 9 bases; junction bases not matched to a gene: 8.

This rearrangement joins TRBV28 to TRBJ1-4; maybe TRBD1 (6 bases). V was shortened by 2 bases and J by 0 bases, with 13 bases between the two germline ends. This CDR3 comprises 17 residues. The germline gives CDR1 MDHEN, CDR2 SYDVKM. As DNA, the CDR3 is TGTGCCAGCAGTTTACAGGGGCGAGTCACAACTAATGAAAAACTGTTTTTT. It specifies CASSLQGRVTTNEKLFF. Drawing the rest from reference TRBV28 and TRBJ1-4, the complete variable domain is DVKVTQSSRYLVKRTGEKVFLECVQDMDHENMFWYRQDPGLGLRLIYFSYDVKMKEKGDIPEGYSVSREKKERFSLILESASTNQTSMYLCASSLQGRVTTNEKLFFGSGTQLSVL.

The CDR3 here is CASSLLAGDTEQYF. The CDR3 DNA follows: TGTGCCAGCAGCTTACTAGCGGGAGATACCGAGCAGTACTTC. The chain employs TRBV7-9 and TRBJ2-7; TRBD2 agrees at 10 bases. There are 14 residues in the CDR3. From germline, CDR1 is SEHNR and CDR2 FQNEAQ (reference sequence). With 2 bases clipped from V and 6 bases from J, the junction kept 4 bases outside the gene matches.

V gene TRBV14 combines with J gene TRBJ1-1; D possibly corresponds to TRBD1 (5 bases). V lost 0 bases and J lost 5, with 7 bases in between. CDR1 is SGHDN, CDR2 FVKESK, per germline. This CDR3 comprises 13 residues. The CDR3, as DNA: TGTGCCAGCAGCCAAGAGGGGCCGACTGAAGCTTTCTTT. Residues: CASSQEGPTEAFF.

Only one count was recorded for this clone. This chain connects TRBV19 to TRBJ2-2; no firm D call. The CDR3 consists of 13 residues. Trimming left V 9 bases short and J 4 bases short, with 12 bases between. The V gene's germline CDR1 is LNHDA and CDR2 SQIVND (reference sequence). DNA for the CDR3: TGTGCCAGCGGTTTTTATGGCACCGGGGAGCTGTTTTTT. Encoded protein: CASGFYGTGELFF.

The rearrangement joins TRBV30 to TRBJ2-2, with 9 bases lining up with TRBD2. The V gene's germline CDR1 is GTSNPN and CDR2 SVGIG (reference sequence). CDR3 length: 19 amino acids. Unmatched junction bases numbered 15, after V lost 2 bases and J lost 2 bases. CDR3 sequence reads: CAWSPPVSSGRFNTGELFF. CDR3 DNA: TGTGCCTGGAGTCCGCCCGTTTCCAGCGGGAGGTTCAACACCGGGGAGCTGTTTTTT.

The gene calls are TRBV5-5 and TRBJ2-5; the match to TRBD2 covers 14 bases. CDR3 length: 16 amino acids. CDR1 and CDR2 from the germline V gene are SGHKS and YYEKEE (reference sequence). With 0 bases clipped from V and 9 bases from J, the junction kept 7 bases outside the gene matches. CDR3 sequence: CASSLGGTSGRGAQYF. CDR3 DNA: TGTGCCAGCAGCTTGGGTGGGACTAGCGGGAGAGGGGCCCAGTACTTC.

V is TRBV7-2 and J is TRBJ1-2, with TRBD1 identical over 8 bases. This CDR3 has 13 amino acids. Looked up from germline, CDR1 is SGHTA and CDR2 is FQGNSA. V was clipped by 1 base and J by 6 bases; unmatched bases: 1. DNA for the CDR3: TGTGCCAGCAGCTTAGGGACAGGGAATGGCTACACCTTC. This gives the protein CASSLGTGNGYTF.

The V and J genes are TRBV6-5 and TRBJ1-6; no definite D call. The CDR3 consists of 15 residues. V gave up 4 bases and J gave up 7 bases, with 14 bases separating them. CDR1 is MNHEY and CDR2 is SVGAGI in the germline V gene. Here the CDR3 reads CASSSPLTGNSPLHF. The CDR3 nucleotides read TGTGCCAGCAGTTCCCCCTTGACGGGAAATTCACCCCTCCACTTT.

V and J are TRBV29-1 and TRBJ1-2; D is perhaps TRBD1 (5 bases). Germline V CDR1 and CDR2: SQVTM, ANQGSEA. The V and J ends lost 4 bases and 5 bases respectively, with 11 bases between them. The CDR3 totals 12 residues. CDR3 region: CSVVRDLYGYTF. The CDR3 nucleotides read TGCAGCGTTGTGCGGGACTTATATGGCTACACCTTC.

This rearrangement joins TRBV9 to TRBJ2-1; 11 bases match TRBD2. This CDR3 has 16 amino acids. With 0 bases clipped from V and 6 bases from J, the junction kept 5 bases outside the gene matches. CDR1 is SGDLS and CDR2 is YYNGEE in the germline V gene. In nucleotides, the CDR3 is TGTGCCAGCAGCGTAGCCCTAGCGGGAGGAAGCAATGAGCAGTTCTTC. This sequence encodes CASSVALAGGSNEQFF.

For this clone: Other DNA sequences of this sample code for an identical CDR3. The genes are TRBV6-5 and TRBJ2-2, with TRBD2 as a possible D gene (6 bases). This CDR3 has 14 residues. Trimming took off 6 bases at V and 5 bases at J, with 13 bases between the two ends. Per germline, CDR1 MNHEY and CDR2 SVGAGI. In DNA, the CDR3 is TGTGCCAGCAGACTAGCCGGAGGGACCGGGGAGCTGTTTTTT. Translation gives CASRLAGGTGELFF.

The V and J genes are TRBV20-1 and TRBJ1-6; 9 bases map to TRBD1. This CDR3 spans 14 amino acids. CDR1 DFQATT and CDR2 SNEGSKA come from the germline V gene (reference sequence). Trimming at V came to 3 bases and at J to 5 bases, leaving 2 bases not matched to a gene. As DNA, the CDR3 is TGCAGTGCTAGTGGGGACAGGGATAATTCACCCCTCCACTTT. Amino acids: CSASGDRDNSPLHF.

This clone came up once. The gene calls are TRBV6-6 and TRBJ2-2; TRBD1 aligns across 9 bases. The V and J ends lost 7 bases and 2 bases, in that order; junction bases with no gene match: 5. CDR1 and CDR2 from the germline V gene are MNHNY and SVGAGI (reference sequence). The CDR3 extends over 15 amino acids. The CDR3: CASTKGQGNTGELFF. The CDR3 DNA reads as TGTGCCAGCACCAAGGGACAGGGTAACACCGGGGAGCTGTTTTTT.

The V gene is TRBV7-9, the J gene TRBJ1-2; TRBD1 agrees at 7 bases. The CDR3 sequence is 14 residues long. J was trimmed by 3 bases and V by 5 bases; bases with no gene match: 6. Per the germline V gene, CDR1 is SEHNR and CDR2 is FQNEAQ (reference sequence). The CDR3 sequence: CASSPGGGYYGYTF. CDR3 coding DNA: TGTGCCAGCAGCCCAGGAGGGGGCTACTATGGCTACACCTTC.

CDR3 DNA: TGTGCCAGCAGCCCCCCGTGGGTCGGGGATGAGCAGTTCTTC. Translation: CASSPPWVGDEQFF. This rearrangement joins TRBV7-2 to TRBJ2-1; TRBD2 is a possible D gene (5 bases). Germline CDR1 is SGHTA and CDR2 is FQGNSA. There are 14 residues in the CDR3. V lost 5 bases to trimming and J lost 8 bases, with 16 bases between them.

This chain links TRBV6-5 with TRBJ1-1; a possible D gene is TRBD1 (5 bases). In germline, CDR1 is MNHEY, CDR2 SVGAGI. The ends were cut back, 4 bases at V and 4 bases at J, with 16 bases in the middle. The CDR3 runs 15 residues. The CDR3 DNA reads TGTGCCAGCAGTTCCTTCAGGGCCCAAGGCACTGAAGCTTTCTTT. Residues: CASSSFRAQGTEAFF.

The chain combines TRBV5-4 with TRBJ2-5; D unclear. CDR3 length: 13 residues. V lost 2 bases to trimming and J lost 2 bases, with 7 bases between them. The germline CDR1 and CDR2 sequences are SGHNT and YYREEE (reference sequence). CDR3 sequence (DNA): TGTGCCAGCAGCTTAGGCGGTCAAGAGACCCAGTACTTC. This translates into CASSLGGQETQYF.

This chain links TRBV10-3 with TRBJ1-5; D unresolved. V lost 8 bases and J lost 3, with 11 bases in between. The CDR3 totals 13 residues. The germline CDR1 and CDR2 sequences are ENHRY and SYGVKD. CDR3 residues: CAISKEFNQPQHF. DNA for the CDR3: TGTGCCATCTCAAAGGAGTTCAATCAGCCCCAGCATTTT.